This T cell receptor beta chain came from a study of identifying expanded T cells in peripheral blood. V lost 6 bases and J 5 bases, leaving 13 bases between the germline ends. From germline, CDR1 is MNHNY and CDR2 SVGAGI (reference sequence). This CDR3 has 13 amino acids. Comments on this clone: Its antigen is not known.

The repertoire was sequenced with immunoSEQ multiplex PCR; TCRdb's copy has only in-frame clones and lacks some. The table lists some 75,000 clones, under 90% of them singletons. Study outcomes and limitations: Differentially abundant clones: roughly 1.3 between replicates, 16.4 at approximately two weeks, less than 20 at four.

The receptor's source is a person aged 18 to 69 in good health. The specimen was blood. This sequence joins TRBV6-6 and TRBJ2-5; maybe TRBD2 (6 bases). CDR3 in DNA: TGTGCCAGCAGGGAGGGGAGCAGGGAGACCCAGTACTTC. This sequence encodes CASREGSRETQYF.